The 20 T cell receptor beta chains presented below share a single source sample, sequenced in a study of T cell changes during pregnancy in multiple sclerosis. TCRdb keeps only in-frame clones here, not all; method: immunoSEQ multiplex PCR. This sample has tens of thousands of clones; approximately 90% occur once, and the top ten carry about 2.7%. The material was peripheral blood, obtained in the second trimester of pregnancy. The receptors were gathered from a female donor in good health, enrolled as a control in a pregnancy study.

The chain uses TRBV29-1 and TRBJ1-4; 10 nucleotides agree with TRBD1. V gave up 8 bases and J gave up 8 bases; unmatched junction bases: 8. Germline V lookup: CDR1 SQVTM, CDR2 ANQGSEA. This CDR3 has 13 residues. In DNA, the CDR3 is TGCAGCAGTGGGGACAGGGGAGGGGAAAAACTGTTTTTT. Its protein product is CSSGDRGGEKLFF.

This chain uses TRBV4-2 with TRBJ2-7; 9 nucleotides align to TRBD2. Germline V gives CDR1 LGHNA, CDR2 YNFKEQ. V lost 1 base to trimming and J lost 5 bases; unmatched junction nucleotides: 6. The CDR3 extends over 15 amino acids. CDR3 in DNA: TGTGCCAGCAGCCAAGCCCTAGCGGGATCCCACGAGCAGTACTTC. This encodes CASSQALAGSHEQYF.

This clone was counted only a few times. V is TRBV7-2 and J is TRBJ1-1; D gene unclear. Germline values: CDR1 SGHTA, CDR2 FQGNSA. The CDR3 length is 13 residues. V was cut by 5 bases and J by 8 bases, with 15 bases left in between. The chain's CDR3 is CASSQLAGKEAFF. For the CDR3, the DNA is TGTGCCAGCAGCCAACTTGCCGGGAAAGAAGCTTTCTTT. Full variable domain (remainder filled in from reference TRBV7-2 and TRBJ1-1): GAGVSQSPSNKVTEKGKDVELRCDPISGHTALYWYRQSLGQGLEFLIYFQGNSAPDKSGLPSDRFSAERTGGSVSTLTIQRTQQEDSAVYLCASSQLAGKEAFFGQGTRLTVV.

This chain joins TRBV7-8 and TRBJ1-1; D is undetermined. The germline V and J ends were trimmed by 5 bases and 1 base, with 8 bases remaining between them. This CDR3 spans 13 amino acids. Per the germline V gene, CDR1 is SGHVS and CDR2 is FQNEAQ. CDR3 residues: CASSPAANTEAFF. Written as DNA, the CDR3 is TGTGCCAGCAGCCCGGCGGCGAACACTGAAGCTTTCTTT. Using reference TRBV7-8 and TRBJ1-1 for the parts outside the CDR3, the full variable domain is GAGVSQSPRYKVAKRGQDVALRCDPISGHVSLFWYQQALGQGPEFLTYFQNEAQLDKSGLPSDRFFAERPEGSVSTLKIQRTQQEDSAVYLCASSPAANTEAFFGQGTRLTVV.

The chain has TRBV29-1 and TRBJ1-2, with TRBD1 matching over 10 bases. The ends lost 7 bases at V and 7 bases at J; junction bases unmatched: 9. Germline V gene lookup returns CDR1 SQVTM and CDR2 ANQGSEA. The length of the CDR3 is 13 residues. This CDR3 is CSAETGGGGGYTF. The DNA of the CDR3 is TGCAGCGCAGAGACAGGGGGCGGAGGTGGCTACACCTTC.

The chain is built from TRBV7-9 and TRBJ2-7, with a weak D call TRBD2 (7 bases). The length of the CDR3 is 15 residues. V gave up 7 bases and J gave up 3 bases, with 19 bases separating them. CDR1 is SEHNR, CDR2 FQNEAQ, per germline (reference sequence). The DNA for the CDR3 is TGTGCCAGCACCCGGGAGGCAGGGGAAGTCTACGAGCAGTACTTC. Translated, it gives CASTREAGEVYEQYF. Full variable domain (outside the CDR3, taken from reference TRBV7-9 and TRBJ2-7): DTGVSQNPRHKITKRGQNVTFRCDPISEHNRLYWYRQTLGQGPEFLTYFQNEAQLEKSRLLSDRFSAERPKGSFSTLEIQRTEQGDSAMYLCASTREAGEVYEQYFGPGTRLTVT.

The chain is built from TRBV7-6 and TRBJ2-6, with a tentative D call TRBD1 (6 bases). This CDR3 has 18 amino acids. V was pared by 5 bases and J by 1 base, with 18 bases between. Germline V gives CDR1 SGHVS, CDR2 FNYEAQ. CDR3 nucleotides: TGTGCCAGCAGCGGGACACCGGGACAACTTTCTGGGGCCAACGTCCTGACTTTC. Translating gives CASSGTPGQLSGANVLTF.

The CDR3 DNA reads as TGTGCCAGCAGCCCAATGGAGCGATCCTACGAGCAGTACTTC. Amino acid sequence: CASSPMERSYEQYF. The J gene is TRBJ2-7, the V gene TRBV7-9, with D uncertain. V was cut by 5 bases and J by 1 base, with 12 bases left in between. The CDR3 runs to 14 residues. Germline V gene lookup returns CDR1 SEHNR and CDR2 FQNEAQ (reference sequence).

The chain uses TRBV11-2 and TRBJ1-6; TRBD1 is a possible D gene (5 bases). In germline, CDR1 is SGHAT, CDR2 FQNNGV. V lost 1 base, J lost 7 bases, and 11 bases lay in between. The CDR3 spans 15 residues. The DNA for the CDR3 is TGTGCCAGCAGCTTAGTAGGGGTTTTCAATTCACCCCTCCACTTT. This codes for CASSLVGVFNSPLHF.

The rearrangement uses TRBV11-3 and TRBJ2-7; TRBD2 aligns across 10 bases. This CDR3 contains 16 residues. V was clipped by 5 bases and J by 0 bases; unmatched bases: 7. CDR1 SGHNT and CDR2 YENEEA come from the germline V gene. The CDR3 nucleotides are TGTGCCAGCAGCCTAAGGGCTAGCGGGAGCTCCTACGAGCAGTACTTC. Translation: CASSLRASGSSYEQYF. The whole variable domain, filled in from reference TRBV11-3 and TRBJ2-7, reads EAGVVQSPRYKIIEKKQPVAFWCNPISGHNTLYWYLQNLGQGPELLIRYENEEAVDDSQLPKDRFSAERLKGVDSTLKIQPAELGDSAVYLCASSLRASGSSYEQYFGPGTRLTVT.

The V call is TRBV9, the J call TRBJ2-5; the D gene is possibly TRBD2 (6 bases). The CDR3 runs 15 residues. CDR1 and CDR2 (germline): SGDLS, YYNGEE. V was clipped by 4 bases and J by 1 base, with 14 bases between them. The CDR3 protein is CASSTSGTRQETQYF. In DNA, the CDR3 is TGTGCCAGCAGCACTTCCGGGACTCGCCAAGAGACCCAGTACTTC. The variable domain in full, with the rest retrieved from reference TRBV9 and TRBJ2-5, is DSGVTQTPKHLITATGQRVTLRCSPRSGDLSVYWYQQSLDQGLQFLIQYYNGEERAKGNILERFSAQQFPDLHSELNLSSLELGDSALYFCASSTSGTRQETQYFGPGTRLLVL.

Of note for this clone: The junction departs from germline at one end; a sequencing error may be responsible. The chain is built from TRBV7-9 and TRBJ2-1; D is perhaps TRBD2 (6 bases). Germline V gives CDR1 SEHNR, CDR2 FQNEAQ (reference sequence). The CDR3 spans 14 residues. The CDR3 DNA follows: TGTGCCAGCAGTTTAGCTGCGGGATACAATGAGCAGTTCTTC. It yields the protein CASSLAAGYNEQFF.

This chain joins TRBV5-1 and TRBJ1-6; D might be TRBD1 (5 bases). This CDR3 spans 12 amino acids. The germline V and J ends were trimmed by 5 bases and 7 bases, with 7 bases remaining between them. The germline V gene encodes CDR1 SGHRS and CDR2 YFSETQ. CDR3 residues: CASRRQNSPLHF. The CDR3 coding sequence is TGCGCCAGCAGGAGACAGAATTCACCCCTCCACTTT.

The V and J genes are TRBV7-9 and TRBJ1-4; D gene ambiguous. Trimming pared 3 bases from V and 8 bases from J, leaving 10 bases between. Germline CDR1 reads SEHNR; CDR2 reads FQNEAQ (reference sequence). The CDR3 loop spans 13 amino acids. CDR3 nucleotide sequence: TGTGCCAGCAGCTTCCCTGTGGGCGAAAAACTGTTTTTT. Translating gives CASSFPVGEKLFF.

The table lists this clone with a count of one. The CDR3 reads CASSLFGVTGELFF. The CDR3, as DNA: TGTGCCAGCAGCTTATTCGGGGTAACCGGGGAGCTGTTTTTT. This chain links TRBV7-6 with TRBJ2-2; D may be TRBD2 (5 bases). V gave up 2 bases and J gave up 5 bases, with 9 bases separating them. Germline loops: CDR1 SGHVS, CDR2 FNYEAQ. The CDR3 contains 14 residues.

The genes are TRBV6-4 and TRBJ2-1; the match to TRBD2 covers 11 bases. Unmatched junction bases numbered 8, after V lost 4 bases and J lost 0 bases. Germline V gene sequence: CDR1 MRHNA, CDR2 SNTAGT. The length of the CDR3 is 18 residues. This CDR3 is CASSALAGGTSSYNEQFF. The DNA for the CDR3 is TGTGCCAGCAGTGCCCTAGCGGGGGGTACTAGCTCCTACAATGAGCAGTTCTTC.

This rearrangement joins TRBV27 to TRBJ2-1; 9 bases agree with TRBD1. J gave up 6 bases and V 5 bases, and 8 bases lay outside the gene matches. The CDR3 is 15 amino acids. Germline V lookup: CDR1 MNHEY, CDR2 SMNVEV (reference sequence). CDR3 nucleotide sequence: TGTGCCAGCAGTGTCCCGGGACAGGGTCGCAATGAGCAGTTCTTC. Its translation is CASSVPGQGRNEQFF.

The J gene is TRBJ2-5, the V gene TRBV29-1; 7 nucleotides match TRBD2. The junction had 15 bases not matched to a gene; V was cut back by 6 bases and J by 5 bases. Germline loops: CDR1 SQVTM, CDR2 ANQGSEA. The CDR3 contains 15 residues. The CDR3 sequence: CSVKRDLGSGETQYF. For the CDR3, the DNA is TGCAGCGTCAAGCGGGACCTGGGGTCCGGGGAGACCCAGTACTTC.

The V and J genes are TRBV27 and TRBJ1-6; D unresolved. V lost 1 base, J lost 0 bases, and 10 bases lay in between. The CDR3 sequence is 17 residues long. The germline V gene has CDR1 MNHEY and CDR2 SMNVEV (reference sequence). Here the CDR3 DNA reads TGTGCCAGCAGTTTATTGGTGGGGAGCTCCTATAATTCACCCCTCCACTTT. Protein product: CASSLLVGSSYNSPLHF.

This rearrangement joins TRBV5-1 to TRBJ1-1, with 10 bases aligning to TRBD1. Germline V gene data show CDR1 as SGHRS and CDR2 as YFSETQ. V gave up 7 bases and J gave up 3 bases; unmatched junction bases: 12. This CDR3 has 16 residues. CDR3 protein: CASRPTGGPIDTEAFF. Here the CDR3 DNA reads TGCGCCAGCCGGCCGACAGGGGGCCCGATTGACACTGAAGCTTTCTTT.